One and the same sample provided the 10 T cell receptor beta chains below, sequenced in a study of T cell responses to AZD1222 COVID-19 vaccine. Some clones are missing from TCRdb's copy, which holds only in-frame ones; the method was immunoSEQ multiplex PCR. Of 180,000 or so clones detected, around 89% appear once; the ten largest clones hold about 4.1%. The sample in question was peripheral blood, obtained 28 days after the second dose of the MenACWY control vaccine. The origin of the receptors is an adult who received the MenACWY meningococcal vaccine as a control.

The J gene is TRBJ2-7, the V gene TRBV10-3, with D perhaps being TRBD1 or TRBD2 (6 bases each). Germline CDR1 reads ENHRY; CDR2 reads SYGVKD. This CDR3 region has 13 residues. Trimming cost V 4 bases and J 6 bases, with 13 bases left between them. CDR3 in amino acids: CAISGGGQFEQYF. CDR3 DNA sequence: TGTGCCATCAGTGGTGGGGGGCAGTTCGAGCAGTACTTC.

V usage is TRBV9 and J usage is TRBJ2-1; 11 nucleotides align to TRBD2. V lost 3 bases, J lost 4 bases, and 6 bases stayed unmatched. This CDR3 comprises 16 residues. Per germline, CDR1 SGDLS and CDR2 YYNGEE. Here the CDR3 DNA reads TGTGCCAGCAGCGGGGGACTAGCGGAGAGGTACAATGAGCAGTTCTTC. It yields the protein CASSGGLAERYNEQFF.

Regarding this clone: Germline is not matched at one junction end, which may reflect a read error. The chain employs TRBV11-1 and TRBJ2-7; D gene unclear. This CDR3 region has 12 residues. CDR1 and CDR2 (germline): SGHAT, FQDESV (reference sequence). This CDR3 is CAAGNGTYEQYF. CDR3 DNA sequence: TGCGCCGCAGGAAACGGCACCTACGAGCAGTACTTC.

This clone was counted once. V and J are TRBV2 and TRBJ2-7, with D perhaps TRBD2 (5 bases). V was trimmed by 8 bases and J by 3 bases, leaving 8 bases between them. The CDR3 length is 11 residues. The germline V gene has CDR1 SNHLY and CDR2 FYNNEI. DNA for the CDR3: TGTGCCAGCGTCGGGGACTACGAGCAGTACTTC. Translation gives CASVGDYEQYF.

V gene TRBV7-2 combines with J gene TRBJ2-7; D is unresolved. Germline V lookup: CDR1 SGHTA, CDR2 FQGNSA. Trimming shortened V by 0 bases and J by 3 bases, and 12 bases separated the two germline ends. The CDR3 has 15 residues. CDR3 nucleotides: TGTGCCAGCAGCTTAGCGGCTAGTCGAGTCTACGAGCAGTACTTC. It codes for CASSLAASRVYEQYF.

The rearrangement uses TRBV28 and TRBJ2-7; D assignment may be TRBD1 or TRBD2 (5 bases each). Deletions cut 6 bases from V and 4 bases from J, with 10 bases between. Germline CDR1 MDHEN, CDR2 SYDVKM. The CDR3 contains 12 residues. CDR3 nucleotides: TGTGCCAGCAGAGAGGGGCAGTACGAGCAGTACTTC. It translates to CASREGQYEQYF.

This clone was observed once. The rearrangement joins TRBV5-1 to TRBJ2-2, with 9 nucleotides matching TRBD2. In germline, CDR1 is SGHRS, CDR2 YFSETQ. This CDR3 is 15 amino acids long. Trimming took 6 bases from V and 0 from J; bases not matched to a gene: 3. CDR3 in amino acids: CASTPSGANTGELFF. DNA of the CDR3: TGCGCCAGCACCCCTAGCGGGGCGAACACCGGGGAGCTGTTTTTT.

The genes are TRBV28 and TRBJ1-5; 10 bases match TRBD1. The CDR3 extends over 14 amino acids. CDR1 is MDHEN and CDR2 is SYDVKM in the germline V gene. The J segment lost 5 bases and the V segment lost 6 bases, leaving 4 bases of the junction unmatched. The CDR3 loop is CASRAGQGHQPQHF. The DNA of the CDR3 is TGTGCCAGCAGGGCGGGACAGGGGCATCAGCCCCAGCATTTT. Full variable domain (remainder filled in from reference TRBV28 and TRBJ1-5): DVKVTQSSRYLVKRTGEKVFLECVQDMDHENMFWYRQDPGLGLRLIYFSYDVKMKEKGDIPEGYSVSREKKERFSLILESASTNQTSMYLCASRAGQGHQPQHFGDGTRLSIL.

The CDR3, as DNA: TGTGCCAGCAGCGTACGGATTAATCAGCCCCAGCATTTT. Its protein product is CASSVRINQPQHF. V gene TRBV7-9 combines with J gene TRBJ1-5; D ambiguous. The CDR3 spans 13 residues. V gave up 5 bases and J gave up 4 bases, with 9 bases separating them. Germline assignment: CDR1 SEHNR and CDR2 FQNEAQ (reference sequence).

The chain has TRBV29-1 and TRBJ2-7; D perhaps matches TRBD2 (5 bases). Per the germline V gene, CDR1 is SQVTM and CDR2 is ANQGSEA. This CDR3 region has 14 residues. The germline V and J ends were trimmed by 4 bases and 3 bases, with 16 bases remaining between them. The DNA for the CDR3 is TGCAGCGTTGGAACCGGGATAGCAGACTACGAGCAGTACTTC. Protein sequence: CSVGTGIADYEQYF.